Below, 8 T cell receptor beta chains from the same sample are listed, as sequenced in a study of blood T cells in healthy people across ages. Combining a sample-barcoded 5' primer with a J-beta primer mix, a second PCR ran for about 6 to 12 cycles. Each CDR3 protein gets one entry after TCRdb re-called the 5' RACE reads with MiXCR. The profile shows 580,000 or so distinct CDR3 sequences, around half of them singletons. The material sequenced was blood. The receptors derive from a man older than 75 in good health.

Only a few counts were recorded for this clonotype. V usage is TRBV24-1 and J usage is TRBJ2-5; D may be TRBD1 (5 bases). V was pared by 7 bases and J by 5 bases, with 13 bases between. This CDR3 has 13 amino acids. The germline V gene encodes CDR1 KGHDR and CDR2 SFDVKD. The CDR3 protein is CATSDSPQETQYF. CDR3 sequence (DNA): TGTGCCACCAGCGACAGCCCCCAGGAGACCCAGTACTTC.

The genes are TRBV28 and TRBJ2-5; the match to TRBD2 covers 10 bases. Losses at the gene ends were 8 bases for V and 3 bases for J; bases not matched to a gene: 6. The CDR3 has 14 amino acids. Germline loops: CDR1 MDHEN, CDR2 SYDVKM. In DNA form, the CDR3 reads TGTGCCAGCGCTCTAGCGGGAGTTAAAGAGACCCAGTACTTC. Residues: CASALAGVKETQYF.

This clonotype turned up a few times. The V and J genes are TRBV19 and TRBJ2-2; 9 bases are a match to TRBD1. The V segment lost 7 bases and the J segment 5 bases; nucleotides outside the gene matches: 5. Germline CDR1 and CDR2: LNHDA and SQIVND (reference sequence). The CDR3 spans 14 residues. CDR3 loop: CASTWDRVTGELFF. In DNA form, the CDR3 reads TGTGCCAGTACCTGGGACAGGGTAACCGGGGAGCTGTTTTTT.

The V gene is TRBV6-2 or TRBV6-3, the J gene TRBJ2-1; 14 bases are shared with TRBD2. CDR1 and CDR2 (germline): MNHEY, SVGEGT. This CDR3 has 14 residues. V was pared by 11 bases and J by 8 bases, with 8 bases of the junction left unmatched. The CDR3 spells CAGALGLAGDEQFF. CDR3 DNA sequence: TGTGCCGGGGCCCTGGGACTAGCGGGAGATGAGCAGTTCTTC.

This clonotype was observed once. The V and J genes are TRBV20-1 and TRBJ1-2; D remains ambiguous. Germline CDR1 reads DFQATT; CDR2 reads SNEGSKA (reference sequence). Trimming left V 5 bases short and J 0 bases short, with 10 bases between. This CDR3 region has 13 residues. DNA for the CDR3: TGCAGTGCTCAAAGAGGACCTAACTATGGCTACACCTTC. The encoded protein is CSAQRGPNYGYTF.

This clonotype turned up a few times. V and J are TRBV3-1 and TRBJ2-1; D unresolved. With 5 bases removed from V and 4 bases from J, the gap between germline ends came to 18 bases. CDR1 is LGHDT and CDR2 is YNNKEL in the germline V gene (reference sequence). This CDR3 has 16 residues. The CDR3 loop is CASSTPWAQFYNEQFF. DNA for the CDR3: TGTGCCAGCAGCACCCCCTGGGCCCAATTTTACAATGAGCAGTTCTTC.

Comment on this clonotype: A much larger clone lies a single base off, so this may be a read error. The chain is built from TRBV6-5 and TRBJ2-2; D ambiguous. The CDR3 sequence is 15 residues long. Germline V gene sequence: CDR1 MNHEY, CDR2 SVGAGI. CDR3 loop: CASSYRAQNAGELFF. In DNA, the CDR3 is TGTGCCAGCAGTTACCGGGCCCAGAACGCCGGGGAGCTGTTTTTT.

This chain connects TRBV5-5 to TRBJ2-2, with D tentatively TRBD1 (5 bases). CDR1 SGHKS and CDR2 YYEKEE come from the germline V gene (reference sequence). Trimming left V 6 bases short and J 0 bases short, with 18 bases between. This CDR3 region has 17 residues. This chain's CDR3 is CASIQGVGGSNTGELFF. CDR3 nucleotide sequence: TGTGCCAGCATCCAAGGGGTCGGCGGATCGAACACCGGGGAGCTGTTTTTT.